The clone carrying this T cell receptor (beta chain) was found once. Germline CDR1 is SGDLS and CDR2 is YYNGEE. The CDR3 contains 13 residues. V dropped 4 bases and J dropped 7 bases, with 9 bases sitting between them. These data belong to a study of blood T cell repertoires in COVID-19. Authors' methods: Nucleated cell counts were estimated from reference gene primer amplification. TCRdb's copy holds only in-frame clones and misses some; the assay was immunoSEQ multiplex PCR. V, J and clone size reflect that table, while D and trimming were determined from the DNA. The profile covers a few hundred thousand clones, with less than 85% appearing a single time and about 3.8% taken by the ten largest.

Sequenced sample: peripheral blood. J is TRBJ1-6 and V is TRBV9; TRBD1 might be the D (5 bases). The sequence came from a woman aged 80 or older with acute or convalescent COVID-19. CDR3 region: CASSLDRNSPLHF. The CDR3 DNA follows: TGTGCCAGCAGCCTAGACAGAAATTCACCCCTCCACTTT.